This TCR beta chain was sequenced in a study of T cell responses to AZD1222 COVID-19 vaccine. There are 14 residues in the CDR3. V dropped 7 bases and J dropped 1 base, with 13 bases sitting between them. CDR1 is ENHRY, CDR2 SYGVKD, per germline. Produced via immunoSEQ multiplex PCR; TCRdb's table is partial and in-frame only. The sample records about 100,000 clones, 92% being singletons. Study-wide findings and caveats: Repertoire sampling happened only post peak T cell response. Epitopes outside B.1.351 and B.1.1.7 mutated regions reportedly drew nearly half of spike TCRs.

The table lists this clone with a few counts. Its antigen is unknown. Sample: peripheral blood, taken 28 days after the second AZD1222 dose. This TCR came from an adult who received the AZD1222 COVID-19 vaccine. The chain is built from TRBV10-3 and TRBJ1-1, with D tentatively TRBD1 (6 bases). In nucleotides, the CDR3 is TGTGCCATCATGATGGGACACCCGAACACTGAAGCTTTCTTT. This encodes CAIMMGHPNTEAFF.